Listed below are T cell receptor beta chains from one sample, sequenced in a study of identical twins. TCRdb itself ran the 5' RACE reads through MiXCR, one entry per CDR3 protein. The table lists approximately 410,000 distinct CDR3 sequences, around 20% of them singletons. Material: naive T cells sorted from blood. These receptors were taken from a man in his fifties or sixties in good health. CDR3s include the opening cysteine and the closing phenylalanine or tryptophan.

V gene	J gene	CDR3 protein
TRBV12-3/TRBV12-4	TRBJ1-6	CASSVTGYNSPLHF
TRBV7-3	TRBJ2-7	CAGSPDRGYEQYF
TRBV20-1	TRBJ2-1	CSASPTSGIFNEQFF
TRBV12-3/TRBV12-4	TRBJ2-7	CASSDYRTSGRAYEQYF
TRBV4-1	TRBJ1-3	CASSLTVDSGNTIYF
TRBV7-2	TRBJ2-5	CASSLRKGETQYF
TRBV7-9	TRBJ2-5	CASSWRRLASETQYF
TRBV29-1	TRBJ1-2	CSAGQGASYGYTF
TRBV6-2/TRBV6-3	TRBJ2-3	CASRAPEPRSTQYF
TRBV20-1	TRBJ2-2	CSVTTGGPNTGELFF
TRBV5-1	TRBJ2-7	CASSSGTSESEQYF
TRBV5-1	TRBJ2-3	CASSSRGGGTDTQYF
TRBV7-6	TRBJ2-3	CASSLGSVDTQYF
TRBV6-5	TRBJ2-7	CASSYSVGEQYEQYF
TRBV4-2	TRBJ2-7	CASSPGVLSYEQYF
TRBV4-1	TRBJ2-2	CASSTRTLGGANTGELFF
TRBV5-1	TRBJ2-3	CASREGLAGLTDTQYF
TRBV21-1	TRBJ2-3	CASSKWGWFGTQYF
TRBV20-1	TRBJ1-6	CSARGPGHNNSPLHF
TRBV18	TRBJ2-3	CASSPRWGNTDTQYF